This is a list of T cell receptor beta chains from one sample in a study of T cells in Graves' hyperthyroidism and ophthalmopathy. A single record per CDR3 protein comes from TCRdb applying MiXCR to the multiplex PCR reads. The sample has about 400,000 distinct CDR3 sequences, more than 13% seen once. Source material: blood. All receptors derive from a woman younger than 45 with Graves' hyperthyroidism. CDR3s include the opening cysteine and the closing phenylalanine or tryptophan. D genes are given only for firm matches. Rows may omit the clone size; those that give it use once, few, many or a size class.

V	D	J	size	CDR3	DNA
TRBV5-6	NA	TRBJ1-1	NA	CASSSNTGAGNTEAFF	TGTGCCAGCAGCTCTAACACCGGAGCGGGGAACACTGAAGCTTTCTTT
TRBV5-5	NA	TRBJ2-7	few	CASSFSSGYEQYF	TGTGCCAGCAGCTTCTCGTCAGGGTACGAGCAGTACTTC
TRBV5-1	NA	TRBJ2-1	NA	CASSSRLEVEQFF	TGCGCCAGCAGCTCCCGACTAGAGGTTGAGCAGTTCTTC
TRBV4-2	TRBD2	TRBJ2-1	few	CASSQGETSGSYNEQFF	TGTGCCAGCAGCCAAGGGGAGACTAGCGGGAGTTATAATGAGCAGTTCTTC
TRBV28	NA	TRBJ1-2	NA	CASSFNPGAYGYTF	TGTGCCAGCAGTTTTAATCCGGGAGCATATGGCTACACCTTC
TRBV7-6	NA	TRBJ1-5	NA	CASSLTWVCKGFSLRSNQPQHF	TGTGCCAGCAGCTTAACGTGGGTTTGTAAGGGGTTCTCCCTCCGTAGCAATCAGCCCCAGCATTTT
TRBV4-2	NA	TRBJ1-3	NA	CASSHVGSPGNTIYF	TGTGCCAGCAGCCACGTCGGCTCCCCTGGAAACACCATATATTTT
TRBV24-1	TRBD1	TRBJ1-5	NA	CATSESTGEVGPQHF	TGTGCCACCAGTGAGTCTACAGGGGAGGTAGGGCCCCAGCATTTT
TRBV18	NA	TRBJ1-6	many	CASSPGGTSYSPLHF	TGTGCCAGCTCACCCGGCGGGACGTCCTATTCACCCCTCCACTTT
TRBV10-2	NA	TRBJ2-1	few	CASSTLSYNEQFF	TGCGCCAGCAGTACCCTCTCGTACAATGAGCAGTTCTTC
TRBV12-3/TRBV12-4	NA	TRBJ2-5	many	CASSWGETQYF	TGTGCCAGCAGTTGGGGGGAGACCCAGTACTTC
TRBV20-1	NA	TRBJ2-2	NA	CSAAHRRGRTGLTGELFF	TGCAGTGCCGCCCACCGCCGGGGTCGAACGGGTTTAACCGGGGAGCTGTTTTTT
TRBV4-1	NA	TRBJ2-3	few	CASSQDSYSTDTQYF	TGCGCCAGCAGCCAAGATAGTTACAGCACAGATACGCAGTATTTT
TRBV28	NA	TRBJ1-4	many	CASSLSGGKNEKLFF	TGTGCCAGCAGTTTATCGGGAGGGAAGAATGAAAAACTGTTTTTT
TRBV5-1	NA	TRBJ2-7	few	CASSLDQGFYEQYF	TGCGCCAGCAGCTTGGACCAGGGGTTCTACGAGCAGTACTTC
TRBV28	TRBD1	TRBJ2-1	NA	CASSSPGQLTEQFF	TGTGCCAGCAGCTCCCCGGGACAGCTCACGGAGCAGTTCTTC
TRBV7-9	NA	TRBJ2-7	many	CASSSDTYEQYF	TGTGCCAGCAGCTCGGACACCTACGAGCAGTACTTC
TRBV18	NA	TRBJ1-1	many	CASSPSVAADNTEAFF	TGTGCCAGCTCACCATCGGTGGCGGCAGATAACACTGAAGCTTTCTTT
TRBV5-1	TRBD2	TRBJ2-7	few	CASSLSWTRGTSPYEQYF	TGCGCCAGCAGCTTATCGTGGACCCGCGGGACTAGCCCCTACGAGCAGTACTTC
TRBV5-6	NA	TRBJ1-1	NA	CASSVRVIRGTEAFF	TGTGCCAGCAGCGTCCGGGTAATCAGGGGCACTGAAGCTTTCTTT
TRBV18	TRBD1	TRBJ1-6	many	CASSPNPGQKNSPLHF	TGTGCCAGCTCACCAAATCCGGGACAGAAAAATTCACCCCTCCACTTT
TRBV4-1	TRBD1	TRBJ1-1	once	CASRWIDRENTEAFF	TGCGCCAGCCGGTGGATAGACAGGGAGAACACTGAAGCTTTCTTT
TRBV18	TRBD2	TRBJ2-1	few	CASSPRTSGSLYNEQFF	TGTGCCAGCTCACCACGGACTAGCGGGAGTCTCTACAATGAGCAGTTCTTC
TRBV28	TRBD1	TRBJ2-3	once	CASSSRDREGSDTQYF	TGTGCCAGCAGTAGCCGAGACAGGGAAGGGTCAGATACGCAGTATTTT
TRBV14	NA	TRBJ2-1	NA	CASSQDRPGYNEQFF	TGTGCCAGCAGCCAAGATCGACCAGGTTACAATGAGCAGTTCTTC
TRBV28	NA	TRBJ2-3	many	CASSPVAASTDTQYF	TGTGCCAGCAGCCCCGTGGCGGCTTCAACAGATACGCAGTATTTT
TRBV5-1	TRBD2	TRBJ2-1	few	CASSTGTNSYNEQFF	TGCGCCAGCAGCACCGGGACTAACTCCTACAATGAGCAGTTCTTC
TRBV2	TRBD2	TRBJ2-1	many	CASRTGLALYNEQFF	TGTGCCAGCAGGACGGGACTAGCGTTATACAATGAGCAGTTCTTC
TRBV6-2/TRBV6-3	NA	TRBJ1-1	many	CASSYSTGYTEAFF	TGTGCCAGCAGTTACTCGACTGGCTACACTGAAGCTTTCTTT
TRBV11-3	NA	TRBJ2-2	many	CASSLGRVSGELFF	TGTGCCAGCAGCTTAGGACGGGTTTCCGGGGAGCTGTTTTTT
TRBV6-1	NA	TRBJ2-2	few	CASSERGFATGELFF	TGTGCCAGCAGTGAAAGGGGGTTCGCCACCGGGGAGCTGTTTTTT
TRBV29-1	NA	TRBJ2-5	few	CSVPMGAGWQTQYF	TGCAGCGTTCCGATGGGGGCAGGGTGGCAAACCCAGTACTTC
TRBV20-1	NA	TRBJ2-3	once	CSATTDSPSADTQYF	TGCAGTGCCACTACGGACTCCCCTAGCGCAGATACGCAGTATTTT
TRBV2	TRBD1	TRBJ1-2	many	CASKKQGAGPTNYGYTF	TGTGCCAGCAAGAAACAGGGGGCGGGTCCTACTAACTATGGCTACACCTTC
TRBV6-1	NA	TRBJ2-5	many	CASMRVETQYF	TGTGCCAGCATGCGGGTGGAGACCCAGTACTTC
TRBV10-2	NA	TRBJ2-2	NA	CASDRINTGELFF	TGCGCCAGCGACAGGATTAACACCGGGGAGCTGTTTTTT
TRBV28	NA	TRBJ1-1	many	CASSLGGALGTEAFF	TGTGCCAGCAGCCTAGGGGGGGCCTTGGGCACTGAAGCTTTCTTT
TRBV28	TRBD1	TRBJ2-7	NA	CASSLYTAGTGKSNEQYF	TGTGCCAGCAGTTTATACACCGCCGGGACAGGGAAGTCTAACGAGCAGTACTTC